Listed here are 20 T cell receptor beta chains from one sample, sequenced in a study of early T cells in non-severe SARS-CoV-2 infection. TCRdb analysed the 5' RACE reads with MiXCR anew, one entry per CDR3 protein. The data contain 30,000 to 35,000 distinct CDR3 sequences, roughly 6.6% of them singletons. Material for sequencing was whole blood. These receptors came from an adult who was a healthcare worker with PCR-confirmed SARS-CoV-2 infection or an uninfected control (not recorded which).

This clonotype has ten or more counts. The rearrangement uses TRBV6-2 or TRBV6-3 and TRBJ2-7; 9 bases map to TRBD2. V lost 4 bases to trimming and J lost 7 bases; unmatched junction nucleotides: 11. From germline, CDR1 is MNHEY and CDR2 SVGEGT. This CDR3 has 15 residues. Here the CDR3 reads CASSLHSGSGNEQYF. CDR3 coding DNA: TGTGCCAGCAGTTTACATAGCGGGAGCGGGAATGAGCAGTACTTC.

This chain connects TRBV28 to TRBJ1-1, with D unresolved. Per the germline V gene, CDR1 is MDHEN and CDR2 is SYDVKM. Deletions cut 5 bases from V and 4 bases from J, with 17 bases between. The CDR3 extends over 15 amino acids. CDR3 residues: CASSPIKTVSTEAFF. The CDR3 nucleotides read TGTGCCAGCAGTCCGATTAAAACAGTGAGCACTGAAGCTTTCTTT.

This clonotype is judged medium-sized. V is TRBV29-1 and J is TRBJ1-1; D is undetermined. The V end lost 5 bases, the J end lost 0 bases, and 7 bases lay between the germline ends. CDR3 length: 12 residues. Germline values: CDR1 SQVTM, CDR2 ANQGSEA. CDR3 coding DNA: TGCAGCGTTACGGGCATGAACACTGAAGCTTTCTTT. It codes for CSVTGMNTEAFF.

This clonotype has ten or more counts. The V gene is TRBV4-1, the J gene TRBJ2-1, with 13 bases lining up with TRBD2. CDR1 and CDR2 (germline): MGHRA, YSYEKL. After removal of 0 bases from V and 9 bases from J, the junction contained 11 bases not matched to a gene. The CDR3 is 18 residues long. In nucleotides, the CDR3 is TGCGCCAGCAGCCAAGACCCTACTAGCGGGAGGGCCAGCGGTGAGCAGTTCTTC. Protein product: CASSQDPTSGRASGEQFF.

In its sample, this clonotype was seen many times. The chain has TRBV3-1 and TRBJ2-2; no firm D call. The germline V and J ends were trimmed by 2 bases and 7 bases, with 8 bases remaining between them. The length of the CDR3 is 13 residues. Germline values: CDR1 LGHDT, CDR2 YNNKEL (reference sequence). CDR3 sequence: CASSQTTGGELFF. The CDR3 coding sequence is TGTGCCAGCAGCCAAACTACCGGCGGGGAGCTGTTTTTT.

This clonotype was observed many times. The rearrangement links TRBV11-3 to TRBJ2-1, with 9 nucleotides matching TRBD2. The CDR3 has 17 amino acids. V was clipped by 1 base and J by 8 bases; unmatched bases: 12. Looked up from germline, CDR1 is SGHNT and CDR2 is YENEEA. CDR3 residues: CASSLGLGVAGDHEQFF. The CDR3 bases are TGTGCCAGCAGCTTAGGTTTGGGAGTAGCGGGGGACCATGAGCAGTTCTTC.

V usage is TRBV24-1 and J usage is TRBJ2-1; 7 bases agree with TRBD2. The junction had 15 bases not matched to a gene; V was cut back by 4 bases and J by 7 bases. Per germline, CDR1 KGHDR and CDR2 SFDVKD. The CDR3 extends over 17 amino acids. The CDR3: CATSETFRRELGNEQFF. The CDR3 DNA reads TGTGCCACCAGTGAGACATTCCGGCGGGAGTTAGGGAATGAGCAGTTCTTC.

At least ten counts were recorded for this clonotype. J is TRBJ1-1 and V is TRBV7-8, with a tentative D call TRBD1 (6 bases). The CDR3 has 15 amino acids. Trimming shortened V by 5 bases and J by 0 bases, and 13 bases separated the two germline ends. Germline loops: CDR1 SGHVS, CDR2 FQNEAQ. DNA of the CDR3: TGTGCCAGCAGCACCCGGGACACCATGAACACTGAAGCTTTCTTT. This encodes CASSTRDTMNTEAFF.

This clonotype was seen ten or more times. The chain combines TRBV11-2 with TRBJ2-7; 9 bases are shared with TRBD2. The V gene end was trimmed by 3 bases and the J gene end by 3 bases; junction bases not matched to a gene: 6. Germline CDR1 is SGHAT and CDR2 is FQNNGV. This CDR3 has 15 residues. Here the CDR3 reads CASSFAGGPSYEQYF. In DNA form, the CDR3 reads TGTGCCAGCAGCTTCGCGGGAGGGCCAAGCTACGAGCAGTACTTC.

This clonotype is deemed medium-sized. The gene calls are TRBV5-4 and TRBJ2-5, with 8 bases that match TRBD1. Germline CDR1 and CDR2: SGHNT and YYREEE (reference sequence). Trimming at V came to 0 bases and at J to 5 bases, leaving 3 bases not matched to a gene. The CDR3 loop spans 14 amino acids. The CDR3: CASSLDRGEETQYF. For the CDR3, the DNA is TGTGCCAGCAGCTTGGACAGGGGGGAGGAGACCCAGTACTTC.

The rearrangement uses TRBV7-9 and TRBJ2-1; tentatively, D is TRBD1 (5 bases). Germline V gene sequence: CDR1 SEHNR, CDR2 FQNEAQ (reference sequence). The CDR3 has 15 residues. Trimming pared 2 bases from V and 5 bases from J, leaving 13 bases between. CDR3 region: CASSLLKGRDNEQFF. The CDR3, as DNA: TGTGCCAGCAGCTTACTCAAGGGGCGAGACAATGAGCAGTTCTTC.

This clonotype was seen repeatedly, ten times or more. This rearrangement joins TRBV12-3 or TRBV12-4 to TRBJ1-5, with D unclear. This CDR3 has 15 residues. V lost 1 base and J 0 bases, leaving 7 bases between the germline ends. The CDR3 sequence: CASSLVSDSNQPQHF. The CDR3 bases are TGTGCCAGCAGTTTAGTCTCCGATAGCAATCAGCCCCAGCATTTT.

The table lists this clonotype with many counts. The chain couples TRBV7-6 to TRBJ2-1; maybe TRBD2 (6 bases). From germline, CDR1 is SGHVS and CDR2 FNYEAQ. The CDR3 contains 15 residues. Trimming pared 6 bases from V and 5 bases from J, leaving 17 bases between. The DNA for the CDR3 is TGTGCCAGCAGTTCTACGTGGGAGGTGAACAATGAGCAGTTCTTC. Its translation: CASSSTWEVNNEQFF. The variable domain in full, with the rest retrieved from reference TRBV7-6 and TRBJ2-1, is GAGVSQSPRYKVTKRGQDVALRCDPISGHVSLYWYRQALGQGPEFLTYFNYEAQQDKSGLPNDRFSAERPEGSISTLTIQRTEQRDSAMYRCASSSTWEVNNEQFFGPGTRLTVL.

This clonotype came up many times. CDR3 in DNA: TGTGCCAGCAGCATGGGGGCGGGAACCACAGATACGCAGTATTTT. As protein: CASSMGAGTTDTQYF. The chain is built from TRBV11-2 and TRBJ2-3; D is possibly TRBD1 or TRBD2 (6 bases each). The CDR3 runs 15 residues. Trimming pared 5 bases from V and 2 bases from J, leaving 14 bases between. Germline V CDR1 and CDR2: SGHAT, FQNNGV.

The genes are TRBV24-1 and TRBJ2-5; D not certain. The germline V and J ends were trimmed by 4 bases and 1 base, with 3 bases remaining between them. The CDR3 length is 12 residues. CDR1 KGHDR and CDR2 SFDVKD come from the germline V gene. CDR3 region: CATSDLQETQYF. CDR3 DNA sequence: TGTGCCACCAGTGACCTCCAAGAGACCCAGTACTTC.

This clonotype has at least ten counts. V and J are TRBV5-6 and TRBJ2-7, with TRBD1 matching 8 bases. Per germline, CDR1 SGHDT and CDR2 YYEEEE. V was clipped by 7 bases and J by 2 bases; unmatched bases: 17. The CDR3 covers 17 residues. Here the CDR3 DNA reads TGTGCCAGCCGCGCCTCGGACAGGGCGGGCCATGCCTACGAGCAGTACTTC. This sequence encodes CASRASDRAGHAYEQYF.

This clonotype has ten or more counts. This chain uses TRBV5-1 with TRBJ1-3; D not resolved. The CDR3 extends over 16 amino acids. Trimming left V 6 bases short and J 0 bases short, with 16 bases between. Per the germline V gene, CDR1 is SGHRS and CDR2 is YFSETQ. In DNA form, the CDR3 reads TGCGCCAGCACAAGAGAAGGTCACAGCTCTGGAAACACCATATATTTT. Amino acid sequence: CASTREGHSSGNTIYF. Based on the CDR3 plus reference TRBV5-1 and TRBJ1-3, the full variable domain is KAGVTQTPRYLIKTRGQQVTLSCSPISGHRSVSWYQQTPGQGLQFLFEYFSETQRNKGNFPGRFSGRQFSNSRSEMNVSTLELGDSALYLCASTREGHSSGNTIYFGEGSWLTVV.

This chain joins TRBV5-6 and TRBJ2-1, with D hard to call. Trimming took 0 bases from V and 5 from J, leaving 9 bases between them. The V gene's germline CDR1 is SGHDT and CDR2 YYEEEE. This CDR3 region has 14 residues. The CDR3, as DNA: TGTGCCAGCAGCTTGGCCCCCACGGACAATGAGCAGTTCTTC. Its translation: CASSLAPTDNEQFF.

This clonotype showed up just once. The V gene is TRBV20-1, the J gene TRBJ1-1, with a weak D call TRBD1 (5 bases). Between the trimmed V and J ends, which lost 0 bases and 1 base, there was a span of 6 bases. CDR3 length: 13 amino acids. Looked up from germline, CDR1 is DFQATT and CDR2 is SNEGSKA (reference sequence). Here the CDR3 reads CSAREDRNTEAFF. CDR3 DNA sequence: TGCAGTGCTAGAGAAGACAGGAACACTGAAGCTTTCTTT.

V usage is TRBV18 and J usage is TRBJ2-7; TRBD2 might be the D (5 bases). The CDR3 spans 14 residues. In germline, CDR1 is KGHSH, CDR2 LQKENI. V was cut by 6 bases and J by 5 bases, with 17 bases left in between. The CDR3 protein is CASSQYTARDEQYF. In DNA, the CDR3 is TGTGCCAGCTCTCAGTACACGGCGAGGGACGAGCAGTACTTC.